The T cell receptor beta chain described here comes from a study of cytotoxic CD8 clonotypes in ibrutinib-treated CLL. Study context: Around 25 partial and 2 complete responses; at median 68 months, roughly 14 remitted, about 12 progressed.

J lost 7 bases, V lost 5 bases, and 12 bases had no gene match. The CDR3 is 15 amino acids. CDR1 and CDR2 from the germline V gene are MNHNS and SASEGT. A 1 in 200,000 to 1 in 1 million T cell depth was the sequencing target. Produced via immunoSEQ multiplex PCR; TCRdb's table is partial and in-frame only. The profile shows under 200,000 clones, roughly 80% of them singletons. This clonotype was sampled from a human donor with chronic lymphocytic leukemia. The chain has TRBV6-1 and TRBJ2-5, with 8 bases fitting TRBD2. The input for sequencing was PBMCs, taken after 12 months of ibrutinib treatment. CDR3 in DNA: TGTGCCAGCAGTCCCCGCGGGGGGTCCACGGGGACCCAGTACTTC. This sequence encodes CASSPRGGSTGTQYF.